This entry concerns a single T cell receptor beta chain. RNA transcripts were the source from which TCR beta CDR3 regions were amplified. Amplification began with first-round RT-PCR using HTBI primers, then second-round multiplex PCR was performed. In TCRdb, the multiplex PCR reads were re-called with MiXCR into one record per CDR3 protein. This table holds hundreds of thousands of distinct CDR3 sequences, about a fifth found once. Hyperthyroidism qualified as stable when ophthalmopathy did not develop within 18 months of follow-up. Patients were left out if they had other autoimmune diseases, uncontrolled infections, pregnancy or lactation. Clinical symptoms, serum thyroxine, TRAb, thyroid ultrasound and orbital computed tomography were relied on for diagnosis. The data derive from a study of Graves' ophthalmopathy and Graves' hyperthyroidism. Trimming took off 8 bases at V and 3 bases at J, with 13 bases between the two ends. The CDR3 extends over 13 amino acids.

This sequence joins TRBV12-3 or TRBV12-4 and TRBJ1-1; D remains unclear. The source is a woman younger than 35 with stable Graves' hyperthyroidism. Some clones in this sample may be carry-over from other donors' samples. Material: peripheral blood. The CDR3 region has the DNA TGTGCCAGCGGGAAATGGGGTTACACTGAAGCTTTCTTT. Residues: CASGKWGYTEAFF.